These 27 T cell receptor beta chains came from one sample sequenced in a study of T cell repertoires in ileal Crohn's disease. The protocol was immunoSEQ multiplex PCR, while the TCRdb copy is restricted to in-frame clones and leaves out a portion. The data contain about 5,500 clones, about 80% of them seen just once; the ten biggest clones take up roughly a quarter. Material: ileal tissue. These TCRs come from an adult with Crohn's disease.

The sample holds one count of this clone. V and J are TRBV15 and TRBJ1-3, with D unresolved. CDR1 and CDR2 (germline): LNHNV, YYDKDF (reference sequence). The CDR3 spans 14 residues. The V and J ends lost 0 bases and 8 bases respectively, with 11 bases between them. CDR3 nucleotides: TGTGCCACCAGCAGAGATCTTACCGGAGACACCATATATTTT. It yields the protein CATSRDLTGDTIYF.

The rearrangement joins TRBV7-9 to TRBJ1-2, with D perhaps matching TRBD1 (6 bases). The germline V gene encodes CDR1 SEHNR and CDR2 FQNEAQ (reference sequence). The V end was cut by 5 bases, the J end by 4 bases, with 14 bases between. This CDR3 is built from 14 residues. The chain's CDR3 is CASSANRAVYGYTF. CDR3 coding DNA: TGTGCCAGCAGCGCCAACAGGGCTGTCTATGGCTACACCTTC.

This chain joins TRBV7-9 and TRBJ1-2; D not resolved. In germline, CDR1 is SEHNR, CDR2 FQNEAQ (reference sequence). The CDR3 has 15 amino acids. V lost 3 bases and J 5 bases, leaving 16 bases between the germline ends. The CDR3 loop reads CASSLGGGQNYGYTF. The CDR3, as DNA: TGTGCCAGCAGCTTGGGCGGAGGGCAGAATTATGGCTACACCTTC.

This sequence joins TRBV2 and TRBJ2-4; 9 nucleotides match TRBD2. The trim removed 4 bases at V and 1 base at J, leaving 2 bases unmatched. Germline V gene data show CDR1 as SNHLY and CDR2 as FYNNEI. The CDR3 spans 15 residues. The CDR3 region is CASSGSGRAKNIQYF. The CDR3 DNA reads TGTGCCAGCAGTGGGAGCGGGAGGGCCAAAAACATTCAGTACTTC.

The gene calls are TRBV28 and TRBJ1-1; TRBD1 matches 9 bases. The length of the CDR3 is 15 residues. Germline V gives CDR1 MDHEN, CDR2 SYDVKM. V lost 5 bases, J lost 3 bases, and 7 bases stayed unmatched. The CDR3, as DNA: TGTGCCAGCAGTAAATGGACAGGGGTCGACACTGAAGCTTTCTTT. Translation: CASSKWTGVDTEAFF.

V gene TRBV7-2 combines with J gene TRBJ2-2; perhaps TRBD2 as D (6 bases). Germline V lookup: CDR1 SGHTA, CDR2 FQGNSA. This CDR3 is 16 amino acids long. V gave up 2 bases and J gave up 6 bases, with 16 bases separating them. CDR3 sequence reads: CASSLFGTGAAGELFF. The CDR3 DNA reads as TGTGCCAGCAGCTTATTCGGGACGGGAGCGGCCGGGGAGCTGTTTTTT.

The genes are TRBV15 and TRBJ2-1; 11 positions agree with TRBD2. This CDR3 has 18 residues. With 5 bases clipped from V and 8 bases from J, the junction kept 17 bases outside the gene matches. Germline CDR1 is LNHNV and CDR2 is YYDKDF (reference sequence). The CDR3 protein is CATSGGLSGGESNDEQFF. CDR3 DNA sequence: TGTGCCACCAGCGGAGGCCTTAGCGGGGGGGAATCGAACGATGAGCAGTTCTTC. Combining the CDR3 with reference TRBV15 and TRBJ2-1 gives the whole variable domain DAMVIQNPRYQVTQFGKPVTLSCSQTLNHNVMYWYQQKSSQAPKLLFHYYDKDFNNEADTPDNFQSRRPNTSFCFLDIRSPGLGDTAMYLCATSGGLSGGESNDEQFFGPGTRLTVL.

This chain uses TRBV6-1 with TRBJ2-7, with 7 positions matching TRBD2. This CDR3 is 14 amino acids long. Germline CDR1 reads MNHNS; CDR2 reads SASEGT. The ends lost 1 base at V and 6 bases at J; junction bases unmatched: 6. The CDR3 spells CASSEVGGRGEQYF. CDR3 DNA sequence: TGTGCCAGCAGTGAAGTGGGAGGGCGGGGCGAGCAGTACTTC.

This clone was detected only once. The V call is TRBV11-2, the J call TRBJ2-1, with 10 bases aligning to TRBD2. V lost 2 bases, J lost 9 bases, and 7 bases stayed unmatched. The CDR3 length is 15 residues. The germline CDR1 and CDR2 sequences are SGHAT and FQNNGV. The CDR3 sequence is CASSLQSGGAVEQFF. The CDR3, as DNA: TGTGCCAGCAGCTTACAAAGCGGGGGGGCGGTTGAGCAGTTCTTC.

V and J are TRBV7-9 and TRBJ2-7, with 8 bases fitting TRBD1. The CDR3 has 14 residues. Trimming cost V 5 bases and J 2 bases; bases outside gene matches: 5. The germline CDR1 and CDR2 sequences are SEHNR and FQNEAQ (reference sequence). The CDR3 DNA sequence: TGTGCCAGCAGCCCCGGGACAGGTACCTACGAGCAGTACTTC. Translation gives CASSPGTGTYEQYF.

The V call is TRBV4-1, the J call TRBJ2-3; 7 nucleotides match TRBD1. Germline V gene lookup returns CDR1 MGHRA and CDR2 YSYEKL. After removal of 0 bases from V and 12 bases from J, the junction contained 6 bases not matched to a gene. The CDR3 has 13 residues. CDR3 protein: CASSQERTGGQYF. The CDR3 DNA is TGCGCCAGCAGCCAAGAAAGGACAGGTGGACAGTATTTT.

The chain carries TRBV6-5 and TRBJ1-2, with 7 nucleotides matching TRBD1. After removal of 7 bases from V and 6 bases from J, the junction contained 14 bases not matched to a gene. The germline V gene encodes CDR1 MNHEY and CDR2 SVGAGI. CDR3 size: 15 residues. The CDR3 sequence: CASTSIRGNWDGYTF. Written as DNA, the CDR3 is TGTGCCAGCACCTCCATCAGGGGGAATTGGGATGGCTACACCTTC.

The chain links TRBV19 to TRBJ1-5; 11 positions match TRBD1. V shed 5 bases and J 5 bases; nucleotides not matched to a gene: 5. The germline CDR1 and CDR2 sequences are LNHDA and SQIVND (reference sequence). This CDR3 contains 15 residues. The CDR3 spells CASSFQGQGDQPQHF. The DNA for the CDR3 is TGTGCCAGTAGTTTCCAGGGACAGGGGGATCAGCCCCAGCATTTT. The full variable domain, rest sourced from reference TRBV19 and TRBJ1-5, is DGGITQSPKYLFRKEGQNVTLSCEQNLNHDAMYWYRQDPGQGLRLIYYSQIVNDFQKGDIAEGYSVSREKKESFPLTVTSAQKNPTAFYLCASSFQGQGDQPQHFGDGTRLSIL.

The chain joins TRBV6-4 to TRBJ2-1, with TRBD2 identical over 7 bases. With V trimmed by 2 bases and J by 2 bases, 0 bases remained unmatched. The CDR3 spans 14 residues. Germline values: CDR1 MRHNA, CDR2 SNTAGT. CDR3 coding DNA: TGTGCCAGCAGTGACGGGGGGGCCTACAATGAGCAGTTCTTC. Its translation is CASSDGGAYNEQFF.

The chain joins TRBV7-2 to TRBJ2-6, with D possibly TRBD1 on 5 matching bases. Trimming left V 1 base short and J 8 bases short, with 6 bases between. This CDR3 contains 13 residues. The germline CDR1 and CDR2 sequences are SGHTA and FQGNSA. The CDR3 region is CASSLEGTNVLTF. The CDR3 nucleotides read TGTGCCAGCAGCTTAGAGGGGACCAACGTCCTGACTTTC.

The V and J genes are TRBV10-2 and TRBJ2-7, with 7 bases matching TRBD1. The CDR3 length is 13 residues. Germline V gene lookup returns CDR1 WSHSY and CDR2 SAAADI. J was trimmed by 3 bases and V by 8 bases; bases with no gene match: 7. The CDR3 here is CASRTGFLYEQYF. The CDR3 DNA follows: TGCGCCAGCCGGACAGGTTTCCTCTACGAGCAGTACTTC.

CDR3 loop: CATSRVVRGNQPQHF. CDR3 DNA: TGTGCCACCAGCAGAGTAGTCCGGGGCAATCAGCCCCAGCATTTT. The chain combines TRBV15 with TRBJ1-5; no clear D. The CDR3 loop spans 15 amino acids. V lost 1 base to trimming and J lost 2 bases, with 9 bases between them. Germline V gene data show CDR1 as LNHNV and CDR2 as YYDKDF (reference sequence).

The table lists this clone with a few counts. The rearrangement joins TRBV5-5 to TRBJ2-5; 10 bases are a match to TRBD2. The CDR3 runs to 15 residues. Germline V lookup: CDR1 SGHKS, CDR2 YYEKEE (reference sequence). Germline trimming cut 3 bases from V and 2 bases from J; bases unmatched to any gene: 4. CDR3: CASSSGLAEQETQYF. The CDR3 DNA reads TGTGCCAGCAGCTCTGGACTAGCGGAACAAGAGACCCAGTACTTC. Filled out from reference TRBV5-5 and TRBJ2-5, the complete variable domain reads DAGVTQSPTHLIKTRGQQVTLRCSPISGHKSVSWYQQVLGQGPQFIFQYYEKEERGRGNFPDRFSARQFPNYSSELNVNALLLGDSALYLCASSSGLAEQETQYFGPGTRLLVL.

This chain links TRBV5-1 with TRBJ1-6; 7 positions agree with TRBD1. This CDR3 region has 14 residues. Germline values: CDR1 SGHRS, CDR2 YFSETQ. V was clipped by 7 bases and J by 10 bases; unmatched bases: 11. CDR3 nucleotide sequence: TGCGCCAGCTCAACAGGGGACTTTGGGTCACCCCTCCACTTT. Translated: CASSTGDFGSPLHF.

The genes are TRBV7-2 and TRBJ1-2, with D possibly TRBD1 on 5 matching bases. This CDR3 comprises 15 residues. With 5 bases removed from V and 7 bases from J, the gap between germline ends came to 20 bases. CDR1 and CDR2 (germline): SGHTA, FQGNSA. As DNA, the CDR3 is TGTGCCAGCAGCAAAACAGTTGGGCAGGGTTTTGGCTACACCTTC. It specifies CASSKTVGQGFGYTF.

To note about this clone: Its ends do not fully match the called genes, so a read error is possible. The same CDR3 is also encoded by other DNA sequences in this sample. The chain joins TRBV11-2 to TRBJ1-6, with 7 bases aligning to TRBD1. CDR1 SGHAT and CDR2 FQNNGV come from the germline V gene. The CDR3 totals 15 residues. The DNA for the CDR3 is TGTGCCAGCAGCCCCCGACAGGGACCTAATTCCCCCCTCCACTTT. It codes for CASSPRQGPNSPLHF.

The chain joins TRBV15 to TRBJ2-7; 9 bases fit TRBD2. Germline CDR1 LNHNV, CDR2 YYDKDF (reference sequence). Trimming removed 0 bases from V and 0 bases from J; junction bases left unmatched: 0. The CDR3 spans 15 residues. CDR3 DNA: TGTGCCACCAGCAGAGAACTAGCGGGCTCCTACGAGCAGTACTTC. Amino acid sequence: CATSRELAGSYEQYF.

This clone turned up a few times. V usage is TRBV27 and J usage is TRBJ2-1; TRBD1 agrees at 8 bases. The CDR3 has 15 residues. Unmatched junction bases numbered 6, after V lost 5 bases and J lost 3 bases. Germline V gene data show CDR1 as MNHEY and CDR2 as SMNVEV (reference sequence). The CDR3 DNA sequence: TGTGCCAGCAGTCGATCCGGGACAGGCTACAATGAGCAGTTCTTC. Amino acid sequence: CASSRSGTGYNEQFF.

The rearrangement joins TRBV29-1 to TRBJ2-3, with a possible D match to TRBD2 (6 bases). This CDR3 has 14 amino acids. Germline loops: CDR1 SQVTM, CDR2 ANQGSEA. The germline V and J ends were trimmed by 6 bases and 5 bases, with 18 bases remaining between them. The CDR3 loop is CSVARSGDQDTQYF. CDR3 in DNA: TGCAGCGTCGCGAGGTCGGGGGATCAAGATACGCAGTATTTT.

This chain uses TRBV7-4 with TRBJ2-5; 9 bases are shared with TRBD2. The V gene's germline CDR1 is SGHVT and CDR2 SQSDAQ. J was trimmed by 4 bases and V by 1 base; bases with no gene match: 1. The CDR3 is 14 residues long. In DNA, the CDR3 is TGTGCCAGCAGCTTAGGCGGGAGGGGAGAGACCCAGTACTTC. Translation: CASSLGGRGETQYF.

The CDR3 coding sequence is TGTGCCAGTAGTATAACCCCAGCAGGCTCCTACAATGAGCAGTTCTTC. It specifies CASSITPAGSYNEQFF. This chain links TRBV19 with TRBJ2-1; D is uncertain. Germline CDR1 reads LNHDA; CDR2 reads SQIVND (reference sequence). There are 16 residues in the CDR3. Trimming left V 2 bases short and J 0 bases short, with 11 bases between.

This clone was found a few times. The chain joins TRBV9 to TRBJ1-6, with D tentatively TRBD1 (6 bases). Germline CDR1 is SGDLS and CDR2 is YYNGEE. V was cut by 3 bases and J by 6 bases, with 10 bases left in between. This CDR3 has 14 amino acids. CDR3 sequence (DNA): TGTGCCAGCAGCGCTCAGGGGTTTAATTCACCCCTCCACTTT. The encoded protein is CASSAQGFNSPLHF.